This T cell receptor beta chain was recovered during a study of post-analysis software for immune sequencing data. About the study: Recorded disease courses covered relapsing-remitting, secondary progressive and progressive-relapsing multiple sclerosis. Some patients had no subtype annotation. Study-wide findings and caveats: Five TRBV segments, TRBV5-6, TRBV5-1 and TRBV20-1 among them, were found more frequent in patients than controls. Multiple sclerosis was associated with a significant reduction in normalized Chao1 diversity relative to controls. Samples prepared in the same batch strongly co-clustered by F measure.

From germline, CDR1 is SEHNR and CDR2 FQNEAQ (reference sequence). V lost 3 bases, J lost 5 bases, and 4 bases stayed unmatched. There are 14 residues in the CDR3. Comment on this clonotype: No antigen is known for it.

Unique molecular identifiers featured in each of the TCR beta cDNA libraries. Once about 0.9 to 11 million T cells were used, a few hundred thousand cDNA molecules resulted. In TCRdb, the PCR reads were re-called with MiXCR into one record per CDR3 protein. The sample has about 800,000 distinct CDR3 sequences, 25% to 30% seen once. The chain recombines TRBV7-9 with TRBJ1-1; TRBD1 agrees at 9 bases. The sequenced sample was blood. The clonotype originates from a girl under 18 with multiple sclerosis. The CDR3 coding sequence is TGTGCCAGCAGCTTGGGGACAGGGTGGACTGAAGCTTTCTTT. Its translation: CASSLGTGWTEAFF.